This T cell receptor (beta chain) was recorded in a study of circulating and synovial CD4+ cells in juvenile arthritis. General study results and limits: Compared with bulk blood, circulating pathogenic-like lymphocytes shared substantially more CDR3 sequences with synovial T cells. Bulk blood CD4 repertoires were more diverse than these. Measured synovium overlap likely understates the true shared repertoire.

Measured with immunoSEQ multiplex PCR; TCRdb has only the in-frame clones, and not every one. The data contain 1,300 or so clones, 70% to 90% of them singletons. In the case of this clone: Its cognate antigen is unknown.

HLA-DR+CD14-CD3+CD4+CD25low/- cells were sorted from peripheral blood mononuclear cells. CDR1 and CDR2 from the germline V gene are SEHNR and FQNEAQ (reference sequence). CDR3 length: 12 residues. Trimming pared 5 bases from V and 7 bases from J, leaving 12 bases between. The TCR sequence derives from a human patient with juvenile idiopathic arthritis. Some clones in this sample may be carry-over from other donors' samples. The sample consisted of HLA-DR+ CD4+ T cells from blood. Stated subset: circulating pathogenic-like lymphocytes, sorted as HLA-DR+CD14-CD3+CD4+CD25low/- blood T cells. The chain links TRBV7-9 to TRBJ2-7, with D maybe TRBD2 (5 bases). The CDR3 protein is CASSHEIAEQYF. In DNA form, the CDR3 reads TGTGCCAGCAGCCACGAGATAGCGGAGCAGTACTTC.